The 26 T cell receptor beta chains given below trace back to one sample, sequenced in a study of T cells after yellow fever vaccination. MiXCR was run by TCRdb on the 5' RACE reads, yielding one entry per CDR3 protein. Of 250,000 to 400,000 distinct CDR3 sequences detected, approximately 4.5% appear once; the ten largest clones hold roughly a fifth. The material was PBMCs, obtained 15 days after the yellow fever booster vaccination. The receptors derive from a man younger than 35 who received the YFV17D yellow fever vaccine.

This clonotype was recorded a few times. This sequence joins TRBV5-1 and TRBJ2-1; D not resolved. The ends were cut back, 0 bases at V and 7 bases at J, with 8 bases in the middle. The germline gives CDR1 SGHRS, CDR2 YFSETQ. This CDR3 spans 13 amino acids. Here the CDR3 reads CASSLEVRNEQFF. Written as DNA, the CDR3 is TGCGCCAGCAGCTTGGAGGTTAGGAATGAGCAGTTCTTC.

The chain joins TRBV10-3 to TRBJ2-3; possibly TRBD1 or TRBD2 for D (5 bases each). The length of the CDR3 is 13 residues. Germline V gene lookup returns CDR1 ENHRY and CDR2 SYGVKD. With 5 bases removed from V and 0 bases from J, the gap between germline ends came to 6 bases. CDR3 protein: CAISRDSTDTQYF. Here the CDR3 DNA reads TGTGCCATCAGTCGGGACAGCACAGATACGCAGTATTTT.

The chain uses TRBV5-6 and TRBJ2-7; 9 nucleotides line up with TRBD1. Germline lookup yields CDR1 SGHDT and CDR2 YYEEEE. This CDR3 contains 14 residues. Trimming cost V 3 bases and J 4 bases; bases outside gene matches: 5. The DNA of the CDR3 is TGTGCCAGCAGCTCCCGGGACAGGGAGTACGAGCAGTACGTC. Its translation is CASSSRDREYEQYV.

This clonotype was picked up many times. V usage is TRBV7-2 and J usage is TRBJ1-4, with TRBD1 matching over 8 bases. This CDR3 has 16 residues. The trim removed 5 bases at V and 8 bases at J, leaving 13 bases unmatched. Germline CDR1 SGHTA, CDR2 FQGNSA. In nucleotides, the CDR3 is TGTGCCAGCAGCGTCGATCCCGGACAGGGAGGGGAAAAACTGTTTTTT. Protein: CASSVDPGQGGEKLFF.

This clonotype was observed a handful of times. The chain combines TRBV11-2 with TRBJ2-3; a possible D gene is TRBD2 (5 bases). Germline V lookup: CDR1 SGHAT, CDR2 FQNNGV. The CDR3 has 13 residues. V lost 3 bases and J lost 6, with 10 bases in between. This chain's CDR3 is CASSFYGEDTQYF. CDR3 DNA: TGTGCCAGCAGCTTTTACGGGGAGGATACGCAGTATTTT.

There are many counts of this clonotype. The V gene is TRBV4-1, the J gene TRBJ2-5, with D possibly being TRBD2 (6 bases). Trimming cost V 4 bases and J 3 bases, with 15 bases left between them. This CDR3 region has 15 residues. Per the germline V gene, CDR1 is MGHRA and CDR2 is YSYEKL. The CDR3 nucleotides read TGCGCCAGCAGCCGAGAGGGGACTGGAAAAGAGACCCAGTACTTC. Its translation is CASSREGTGKETQYF.

This clonotype has more than one count but fewer than ten. The chain recombines TRBV10-3 with TRBJ1-2; no clear D. V was clipped by 2 bases and J by 4 bases, with 5 bases between them. The CDR3 totals 12 residues. The germline V gene has CDR1 ENHRY and CDR2 SYGVKD. CDR3 nucleotides: TGTGCCATCAGTGAGCGAGGCTATGGCTACACCTTC. Its translation: CAISERGYGYTF.

V is TRBV27 and J is TRBJ2-2; 11 bases line up with TRBD2. Germline CDR1 MNHEY, CDR2 SMNVEV (reference sequence). The CDR3 is made up of 18 amino acids. Trimming removed 5 bases from V and 2 bases from J; junction bases left unmatched: 10. The CDR3: CASSPRLAGKLNTGELFF. The CDR3, as DNA: TGTGCCAGCAGTCCCAGACTAGCGGGGAAACTAAACACCGGGGAGCTGTTTTTT.

This clonotype was observed a handful of times. This chain links TRBV3-1 with TRBJ2-3, with 8 nucleotides matching TRBD2. Germline V gene sequence: CDR1 LGHDT, CDR2 YNNKEL (reference sequence). This CDR3 region has 17 residues. The J segment lost 1 base and the V segment lost 4 bases, leaving 10 bases of the junction unmatched. The CDR3 spells CASSPGGYILRTDTQYF. The CDR3 coding sequence is TGTGCCAGCAGCCCGGGAGGGTACATCCTACGCACAGATACGCAGTATTTT.

This clonotype was seen repeatedly, ten times or more. The J gene is TRBJ2-1, the V gene TRBV20-1; 9 bases line up with TRBD1. The CDR3 contains 16 residues. Germline CDR1 DFQATT, CDR2 SNEGSKA (reference sequence). V lost 2 bases to trimming and J lost 4 bases; unmatched junction nucleotides: 9. DNA of the CDR3: TGCAGTGCTAGATGGGTCCGGGACAGGGTTTACAATGAGCAGTTCTTC. This translates into CSARWVRDRVYNEQFF.

This clonotype was picked up many times. The genes are TRBV29-1 and TRBJ1-4; tentatively, D is TRBD1 (6 bases). Trimming stripped 7 bases from V and 2 bases from J, with 14 bases between. This CDR3 is built from 14 residues. Germline values: CDR1 SQVTM, CDR2 ANQGSEA. The CDR3 bases are TGCAGCGGTACCCTGCAGGGGACTAATGAAAAACTGTTTTTT. Translating gives CSGTLQGTNEKLFF.

Ten or more counts support this clonotype. This sequence joins TRBV7-9 and TRBJ1-1, with D uncertain. Between the trimmed V and J ends, which lost 5 bases and 4 bases, there was a span of 11 bases. The CDR3 contains 13 residues. Per germline, CDR1 SEHNR and CDR2 FQNEAQ (reference sequence). The CDR3 reads CASSPAGTTEAFF. The CDR3 DNA reads as TGTGCCAGCAGCCCCGCGGGTACCACTGAAGCTTTCTTT.

This clonotype was seen at least ten times. The rearrangement links TRBV5-1 to TRBJ2-2; unclear D gene. The germline V gene has CDR1 SGHRS and CDR2 YFSETQ. This CDR3 has 14 residues. With 5 bases removed from V and 2 bases from J, the gap between germline ends came to 10 bases. As DNA, the CDR3 is TGCGCCAGCAGAGATGGGGATAACACCGGGGAGCTGTTTTTT. This translates into CASRDGDNTGELFF.

This clonotype was recorded many times. The V gene is TRBV10-3, the J gene TRBJ1-2, with a weak D call TRBD1 (5 bases). The CDR3 is 15 residues long. In germline, CDR1 is ENHRY, CDR2 SYGVKD. Deletions cut 1 base from V and 3 bases from J, with 12 bases between. Written as DNA, the CDR3 is TGTGCCATCAGTGAGTTAAACCAGGGAGACTATGGCTACACCTTC. As protein: CAISELNQGDYGYTF.

In its sample, this clonotype was seen many times. This sequence joins TRBV12-3 or TRBV12-4 and TRBJ1-1, with D hard to call. The CDR3 is 14 amino acids. The V end was cut by 7 bases, the J end by 0 bases, with 12 bases between. CDR3 DNA sequence: TGTGCCAGCATCCCGACAATTTTGAACACTGAAGCTTTCTTT. Translating it yields CASIPTILNTEAFF.

This clonotype was seen many times. The DNA for the CDR3 is TGTGCCACCAGCAGAGACGCCTATGGCTACACCTTC. Protein: CATSRDAYGYTF. This chain uses TRBV15 with TRBJ1-2; D uncertain. The V and J ends lost 0 bases and 4 bases respectively, with 3 bases between them. The CDR3 spans 12 residues. CDR1 and CDR2 from the germline V gene are LNHNV and YYDKDF (reference sequence).

This clonotype showed up just a few times. The V gene is TRBV7-2, the J gene TRBJ1-2, with 7 bases that match TRBD1. V trimming: 6 bases; J trimming: 4 bases; junction bases outside the gene matches: 5. The CDR3 length is 13 residues. Germline V gene lookup returns CDR1 SGHTA and CDR2 FQGNSA. CDR3 bases: TGTGCCAGCAGGACAGGGAGGGGCTATGGCTACACCTTC. The encoded protein is CASRTGRGYGYTF. Variable domain in full (rest from reference TRBV7-2 and TRBJ1-2): GAGVSQSPSNKVTEKGKDVELRCDPISGHTALYWYRQSLGQGLEFLIYFQGNSAPDKSGLPSDRFSAERTGGSVSTLTIQRTQQEDSAVYLCASRTGRGYGYTFGSGTRLTVV.

There are a few counts of this clonotype. This chain uses TRBV10-3 with TRBJ1-6; D perhaps matches TRBD1 (5 bases). The V end was cut by 2 bases, the J end by 0 bases, with 5 bases between. Germline V lookup: CDR1 ENHRY, CDR2 SYGVKD. CDR3 length: 15 amino acids. For the CDR3, the DNA is TGTGCCATCAGTGAGAGGGGCTCCTATAATTCACCCCTCCACTTT. Amino acids: CAISERGSYNSPLHF.

The chain links TRBV5-1 to TRBJ2-3; maybe TRBD2 (5 bases). The ends were cut back, 6 bases at V and 3 bases at J, with 14 bases in the middle. The CDR3 length is 14 residues. Germline CDR1 SGHRS, CDR2 YFSETQ. The CDR3 DNA reads TGCGCCAGCACCCCGAGGGCTAGTACAGATACGCAGTATTTT. It translates to CASTPRASTDTQYF.

There are a few counts of this clonotype. The CDR3 bases are TGTGCCAGCAGCTTAGGCACCACAGACAGGGTCTCGCCAGATACGCAGTATTTT. Amino acid sequence: CASSLGTTDRVSPDTQYF. The chain carries TRBV7-8 and TRBJ2-3; TRBD1 agrees at 7 bases. Germline trimming cut 1 base from V and 4 bases from J; bases unmatched to any gene: 14. This CDR3 spans 18 amino acids. Germline V lookup: CDR1 SGHVS, CDR2 FQNEAQ.

The table lists this clonotype with a few counts. This chain uses TRBV6-2 or TRBV6-3 with TRBJ1-2; TRBD1 might be the D (5 bases). The CDR3 extends over 15 amino acids. Trimming cost V 2 bases and J 4 bases, with 14 bases left between them. Germline V gene lookup returns CDR1 MNHEY and CDR2 SVGEGT. The CDR3 loop is CASSYDLGATYGYTF. The CDR3 DNA sequence: TGTGCCAGCAGTTACGATCTAGGGGCGACCTATGGCTACACCTTC.

This clonotype was detected many times. J is TRBJ2-5 and V is TRBV11-1, with 11 bases matching TRBD1. The CDR3 length is 12 residues. With 5 bases clipped from V and 14 bases from J, the junction kept 7 bases outside the gene matches. Germline values: CDR1 SGHAT, CDR2 FQDESV (reference sequence). The CDR3 reads CASSLRDRGRYF. The DNA for the CDR3 is TGTGCCAGCAGCCTTCGGGACAGGGGGAGATACTTC.

This clonotype has just a few counts. J is TRBJ2-2 and V is TRBV5-1, with TRBD1 matching 9 bases. The CDR3 has 16 amino acids. CDR1 is SGHRS, CDR2 YFSETQ, per germline. After removal of 4 bases from V and 6 bases from J, the junction contained 10 bases not matched to a gene. The CDR3 DNA follows: TGCGCCAGCAGCCTCATGGGGACAGGGTCGTCCGGGGAGCTGTTTTTT. It yields the protein CASSLMGTGSSGELFF.

This clonotype occurred many times. The chain has TRBV18 and TRBJ1-5; no clear D gene. Germline CDR1 KGHSH, CDR2 LQKENI. The CDR3 sequence is 16 residues long. Between the trimmed V and J ends, which lost 4 bases and 3 bases, there was a span of 16 bases. This CDR3 is CASSLARTGNNQPQHF. CDR3 sequence (DNA): TGTGCCAGCTCACTTGCCAGGACGGGGAACAATCAGCCCCAGCATTTT.

The chain employs TRBV6-1 and TRBJ2-7, with D hard to call. Trimming pared 8 bases from V and 2 bases from J, leaving 13 bases between. This CDR3 has 13 amino acids. CDR1 and CDR2 (germline): MNHNS, SASEGT. For the CDR3, the DNA is TGTGCCAGCCACTGGGCGGCGGCCTACGAGCAGTACTTC. Its protein product is CASHWAAAYEQYF.

In its sample, this clonotype was seen many times. The V and J genes are TRBV10-3 and TRBJ2-5; 7 nucleotides agree with TRBD1. The CDR3 contains 12 residues. Germline V gene lookup returns CDR1 ENHRY and CDR2 SYGVKD. The J segment lost 5 bases and the V segment lost 4 bases, leaving 1 base of the junction unmatched. The CDR3 bases are TGTGCCATCAGTGTACAGGGGGAGACCCAGTACTTC. This encodes CAISVQGETQYF.